Shown below are 2 T cell receptor beta chains from a single sample sequenced in a study of Graves' ophthalmopathy and Graves' hyperthyroidism. Amplified TCR beta CDR3 regions were obtained using RNA transcripts as template. The authors performed first-round RT-PCR with HTBI primers and then a second-round multiplex PCR. TCRdb ran MiXCR on the multiplex PCR reads and lists one entry per CDR3 protein. The sample comprises 650,000 to 900,000 distinct CDR3 sequences, approximately 40% of which are singletons, and approximately 43% rests with the top ten. Sequenced: peripheral blood. These receptors were taken from an adult man with Graves' ophthalmopathy.

The rearrangement uses TRBV7-7 and TRBJ2-6; D is possibly TRBD2 (5 bases). The CDR3 runs 16 residues. Trimming left V 1 base short and J 0 bases short, with 7 bases between. Germline lookup yields CDR1 SSHAT and CDR2 FNYEAQ (reference sequence). In DNA, the CDR3 is TGTGCCAGCAGCTTAGACGGGGACTCTGGGGCCAACGTCCTGACTTTC. Translating gives CASSLDGDSGANVLTF.

This clonotype was detected a few times. The chain recombines TRBV20-1 with TRBJ1-3, with D possibly being TRBD1 (5 bases). Between the trimmed V and J ends, which lost 4 bases and 1 base, there was a span of 8 bases. Germline V gene sequence: CDR1 DFQATT, CDR2 SNEGSKA (reference sequence). The CDR3 spans 13 residues. The CDR3 protein is CSANQGSGNTIYF. DNA of the CDR3: TGCAGTGCTAATCAGGGATCTGGAAACACCATATATTTT.